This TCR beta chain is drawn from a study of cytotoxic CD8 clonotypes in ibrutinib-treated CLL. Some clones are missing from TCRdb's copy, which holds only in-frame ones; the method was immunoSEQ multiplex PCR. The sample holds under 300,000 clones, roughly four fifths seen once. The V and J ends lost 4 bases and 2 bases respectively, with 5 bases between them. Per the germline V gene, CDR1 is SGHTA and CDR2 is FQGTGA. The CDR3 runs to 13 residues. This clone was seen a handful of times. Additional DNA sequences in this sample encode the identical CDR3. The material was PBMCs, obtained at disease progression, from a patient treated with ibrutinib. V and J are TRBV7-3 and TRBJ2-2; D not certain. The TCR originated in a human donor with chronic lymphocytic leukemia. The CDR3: CASSSSNTGELFF. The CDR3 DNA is TGTGCCAGCAGCTCTAGTAACACCGGGGAGCTGTTTTTT.